This is a list of T cell receptor beta chains from one sample in a study of STAT5B mutations in CD4+ large granular lymphocyte leukemia. Clones were sequenced by immunoSEQ multiplex PCR, and TCRdb holds only the in-frame ones, with some missing. The repertoire holds about 46,000 clones, with approximately 83% as singletons. Sequencing was done on a sample of CD4+ T cells from blood buffy coats. These receptors originate from a human donor in good health. The CDR3 runs from the conserved cysteine through the conserved F or W. Fields, in order: V gene, D gene, clone size, J gene, CDR3 protein, CDR3 DNA. D genes are given only for firm matches. Size tells how often a clone was seen (once, few, many) or the class of an expanded clone, and some rows leave it out.

v_gene: TRBV4-1
d_gene: .
abundance: .
j_gene: TRBJ1-6
CDR3aa: CASSQEGRGWDSPLHF
CDR3nt: TGCGCCAGCAGCCAAGAGGGACGGGGATGGGATTCACCCCTCCACTTT

v_gene: TRBV7-3
d_gene: TRBD1
abundance: once
j_gene: TRBJ1-5
CDR3aa: CASSLTGADQPQHF
CDR3nt: TGTGCCAGCAGCCTGACAGGGGCTGATCAGCCCCAGCATTTT

v_gene: TRBV11-3
d_gene: .
abundance: .
j_gene: TRBJ2-1
CDR3aa: CASSLGGERGNEQFF
CDR3nt: TGTGCCAGCAGCTTAGGGGGGGAGAGGGGGAATGAGCAGTTCTTC

v_gene: TRBV7-3
d_gene: .
abundance: few
j_gene: TRBJ2-2
CDR3aa: CASSPQGWDTGELFF
CDR3nt: TGTGCCAGCAGCCCACAGGGTTGGGACACCGGGGAGCTGTTTTTT

v_gene: TRBV27
d_gene: TRBD2
abundance: .
j_gene: TRBJ2-1
CDR3aa: CASRWGGAPYNEQFF
CDR3nt: TGTGCCAGCAGGTGGGGGGGAGCCCCCTACAATGAGCAGTTCTTC

v_gene: TRBV18
d_gene: .
abundance: .
j_gene: TRBJ1-1
CDR3aa: CASSRGEGNTEAFF
CDR3nt: TGTGCCAGCTCCCGCGGGGAGGGGAACACTGAAGCTTTCTTT

v_gene: TRBV19
d_gene: TRBD1
abundance: few
j_gene: TRBJ1-2
CDR3aa: CASRSITGGDYGYTF
CDR3nt: TGTGCCAGTAGGAGCATTACAGGGGGAGACTATGGCTACACCTTC

v_gene: TRBV19
d_gene: .
abundance: .
j_gene: TRBJ2-1
CDR3aa: CASNHRLTSYNEQFF
CDR3nt: TGTGCCAGTAATCACAGGTTAACCTCCTACAATGAGCAGTTCTTC

v_gene: TRBV10-3
d_gene: .
abundance: .
j_gene: TRBJ1-1
CDR3aa: CAIGGTNTEAFF
CDR3nt: TGTGCCATCGGGGGGACGAACACTGAAGCTTTCTTT

v_gene: TRBV29-1
d_gene: .
abundance: .
j_gene: TRBJ1-2
CDR3aa: CSVEVRAGYGYTF
CDR3nt: TGCAGCGTTGAAGTTAGAGCAGGCTATGGCTACACCTTC

v_gene: TRBV11-3
d_gene: TRBD1
abundance: .
j_gene: TRBJ2-2
CDR3aa: CASRPGTGVGGELFF
CDR3nt: TGTGCCAGCAGACCTGGGACAGGGGTTGGCGGGGAGCTGTTTTTT

v_gene: TRBV4-1
d_gene: .
abundance: .
j_gene: TRBJ1-2
CDR3aa: CASSHRQGIGGYTF
CDR3nt: TGCGCCAGCAGCCATCGTCAGGGAATCGGGGGCTACACCTTC

v_gene: TRBV5-1
d_gene: .
abundance: .
j_gene: TRBJ2-3
CDR3aa: CASSLLRGSTDTQYF
CDR3nt: TGCGCCAGCAGCTTGTTGCGGGGAAGCACAGATACGCAGTATTTT

v_gene: TRBV19
d_gene: TRBD1
abundance: .
j_gene: TRBJ1-2
CDR3aa: CASSIVTGGAGGYTF
CDR3nt: TGTGCCAGTAGTATAGTAACAGGGGGCGCCGGTGGCTACACCTTC

v_gene: TRBV30
d_gene: .
abundance: .
j_gene: TRBJ1-4
CDR3aa: CAWSKGVSEKLFF
CDR3nt: TGTGCCTGGAGTAAGGGGGTTAGTGAAAAACTGTTTTTT

v_gene: TRBV9
d_gene: .
abundance: .
j_gene: TRBJ2-3
CDR3aa: CASSPRSADTQYF
CDR3nt: TGTGCCAGCAGCCCCAGATCGGCAGATACGCAGTATTTT

v_gene: TRBV7-3
d_gene: .
abundance: .
j_gene: TRBJ2-1
CDR3aa: CASSLNQADYNEQFF
CDR3nt: TGTGCCAGCAGCTTAAACCAAGCTGACTACAATGAGCAGTTCTTC

v_gene: TRBV7-8
d_gene: .
abundance: .
j_gene: TRBJ1-1
CDR3aa: CASSLTPNTEAFF
CDR3nt: TGTGCCAGCAGCTTAACTCCGAACACTGAAGCTTTCTTT

v_gene: TRBV5-1
d_gene: .
abundance: .
j_gene: TRBJ2-6
CDR3aa: CASSLASGANVLTF
CDR3nt: TGCGCCAGCAGCTTGGCCTCTGGGGCCAACGTCCTGACTTTC

v_gene: TRBV10-1
d_gene: .
abundance: few
j_gene: TRBJ2-7
CDR3aa: CASSPGRSYEQYF
CDR3nt: TGCGCCAGCAGTCCGGGACGGAGCTACGAGCAGTACTTC

v_gene: TRBV4-1
d_gene: .
abundance: .
j_gene: TRBJ2-3
CDR3aa: CASSQIIGEPTDTQYF
CDR3nt: TGCGCCAGCAGCCAGATAATAGGGGAACCCACAGATACGCAGTATTTT

v_gene: TRBV7-2
d_gene: TRBD2
abundance: .
j_gene: TRBJ2-1
CDR3aa: CASSRPGTIYRRGEQFF
CDR3nt: TGTGCCAGCAGCCGACCTGGGACTATCTATAGGCGCGGTGAGCAGTTCTTC

v_gene: TRBV4-1
d_gene: TRBD2
abundance: .
j_gene: TRBJ2-7
CDR3aa: CASSPLTGLAGAYEQYF
CDR3nt: TGCGCCAGCAGCCCCTTAACCGGACTAGCGGGGGCCTACGAGCAGTACTTC

v_gene: TRBV11-2
d_gene: .
abundance: .
j_gene: TRBJ2-7
CDR3aa: CASSLAPYEQYF
CDR3nt: TGTGCCAGCAGCTTAGCGCCATACGAGCAGTACTTC

v_gene: TRBV5-4
d_gene: .
abundance: .
j_gene: TRBJ1-3
CDR3aa: CASSLSSGNTIYF
CDR3nt: TGTGCCAGCAGCTTGAGCTCTGGAAACACCATATATTTT